The next 2 T cell receptor beta chains were all read from a single sample in a study of vaccination and CD4 T cells after COVID-19. Which antigens these TCRs recognize remains unknown. Indicated time point: late sampling 161 to 241 days after vaccination in a few convalescent patients. Treatment given: roughly ten-day PBMC culture with coronavirus spike peptide pools or control peptides (ViraFEST assay). Sequencing of cultured CD4+ T cell DNA used the Oncomine TCR Beta short-read assay. TCRdb recomputed calls from the PCR reads with MiXCR, one row per CDR3 protein. The repertoire has about 25,000 distinct CDR3 sequences, approximately 28% of them found once; the top ten carry approximately 2.8%. The material was CD4+ T cells from blood, cultured in vitro, obtained about 7 months after SARS-CoV-2 vaccination. Source of these receptors: a human donor who had recovered from COVID-19.

This clonotype is termed medium-sized. This sequence joins TRBV18 and TRBJ2-5; unclear D gene. The germline gives CDR1 KGHSH, CDR2 LQKENI. The CDR3 is 11 amino acids. V shed 3 bases and J shed 1 base, with 0 bases lying between them. CDR3: CASSPQETQYF. The DNA of the CDR3 is TGTGCCAGCTCACCCCAAGAGACCCAGTACTTC. Combining the CDR3 with reference TRBV18 and TRBJ2-5 gives the whole variable domain NAGVMQNPRHLVRRRGQEARLRCSPMKGHSHVYWYRQLPEEGLKFMVYLQKENIIDESGMPKERFSAEFPKEGPSILRIQQVVRGDSAAYFCASSPQETQYFGPGTRLLVL.

In its sample, this clonotype ranks as medium-sized (0.01 to 0.1%). This chain uses TRBV20-1 with TRBJ1-2; 7 positions agree with TRBD1. V was clipped by 3 bases and J by 1 base; unmatched bases: 8. CDR3 length: 15 amino acids. In germline, CDR1 is DFQATT, CDR2 SNEGSKA (reference sequence). The DNA for the CDR3 is TGCAGTGCTAGGGTCGTTGCAGGGGGTAACTATGGCTACACCTTC. Amino acid sequence: CSARVVAGGNYGYTF.